This T cell receptor beta chain was captured in a study of T cells in Graves' hyperthyroidism and ophthalmopathy. In the study overall: The authors collected peripheral blood at initial diagnosis, before any treatment. General observations from the study: From stable hyperthyroidism, ophthalmopathy was separated by a 13 V-J model. The blood repertoire included most of the expanded thyroid clonotypes above 0.001.

Template material for amplifying TCR beta CDR3 regions consisted of RNA transcripts. In the first-round RT-PCR of the TCR CDR3, the HTBI primer set was used. TCRdb passed the multiplex PCR reads through MiXCR, listing each CDR3 protein once. Among about 500,000 distinct CDR3 sequences listed, 15% to 20% were seen once. In its sample, this clonotype was seen many times. Its antigen is as yet unknown. Germline lookup yields CDR1 DFQATT and CDR2 SNEGSKA (reference sequence). There are 15 residues in the CDR3. The V gene lost 2 bases and the J gene lost 3 bases, with 16 bases spanning the gap. The PBMCs had their origin in about 9.7 ml of fresh peripheral blood.

This sequence was found in a woman in her thirties with Graves' ophthalmopathy. The source material was blood. The rearrangement joins TRBV20-1 to TRBJ1-1, with D uncertain. The CDR3 region is CSARTPGRLDTEAFF. CDR3 in DNA: TGCAGTGCTAGAACTCCAGGACGGTTGGACACTGAAGCTTTCTTT.